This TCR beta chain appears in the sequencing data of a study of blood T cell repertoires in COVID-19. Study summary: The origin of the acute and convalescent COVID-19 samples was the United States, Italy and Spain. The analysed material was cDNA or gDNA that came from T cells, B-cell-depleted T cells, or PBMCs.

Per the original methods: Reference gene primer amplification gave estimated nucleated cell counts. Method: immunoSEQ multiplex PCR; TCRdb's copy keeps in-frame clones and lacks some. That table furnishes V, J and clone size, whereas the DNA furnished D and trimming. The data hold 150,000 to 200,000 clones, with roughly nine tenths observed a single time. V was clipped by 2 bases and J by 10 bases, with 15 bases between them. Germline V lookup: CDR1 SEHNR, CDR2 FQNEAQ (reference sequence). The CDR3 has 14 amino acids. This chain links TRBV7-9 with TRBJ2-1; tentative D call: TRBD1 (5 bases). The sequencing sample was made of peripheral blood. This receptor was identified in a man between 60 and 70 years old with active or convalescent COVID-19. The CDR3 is CASSLWSLKGEQFF. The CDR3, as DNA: TGTGCCAGCAGCTTATGGAGTCTAAAGGGGGAGCAGTTCTTC.